This T cell receptor beta chain is drawn from a study of T cell changes during pregnancy in multiple sclerosis. Measured with immunoSEQ multiplex PCR; TCRdb has only the in-frame clones, and not every one. The sample consists of about 50,000 clones, 85% to 95% of them appearing once. Germline CDR1 reads MNHNS; CDR2 reads SASEGT. V gave up 4 bases and J gave up 4 bases, with 8 bases separating them. The CDR3 has 13 residues. The clonotype was recovered from a female donor with multiple sclerosis, enrolled in a pregnancy study. This rearrangement joins TRBV6-1 to TRBJ1-5; possible D gene TRBD1, 6 bases. The source was CD4+ T cells from peripheral blood mononuclear cells, collected in the third trimester of pregnancy. Here the CDR3 reads CASSVQGNQPQHF. CDR3 coding DNA: TGTGCCAGCAGTGTCCAGGGGAATCAGCCCCAGCATTTT.